The 31 T cell receptor beta chains reported below all come from one sample, sequenced in a study of OX40 agonist ivuxolimab in advanced cancers. Here immunoSEQ multiplex PCR was the method, and the copy in TCRdb shows in-frame clones only, minus some. The table lists 48,000 or so clones, around 90% of them singletons, with over 6.5% in the top ten. The source material was CD4+ or CD8+ T cells sorted from blood, sampled in a trial of the OX40 agonist ivuxolimab. The receptors derive from an adult with an advanced solid tumor such as melanoma, head and neck, liver or kidney cancer.

This clone was recorded only once. V usage is TRBV5-4 and J usage is TRBJ1-1; D remains unclear. In germline, CDR1 is SGHNT, CDR2 YYREEE (reference sequence). The CDR3 sequence is 11 residues long. Trimming shortened V by 7 bases and J by 5 bases, and 9 bases separated the two germline ends. The CDR3 nucleotides read TGTGCCAGCTTTTTGGGGACTGAAGCTTTCTTT. Translating it yields CASFLGTEAFF.

This clone came up once. The rearrangement joins TRBV28 to TRBJ2-7, with a tentative D call TRBD1 (6 bases). The CDR3 is 14 amino acids. V was cut by 5 bases and J by 2 bases, with 13 bases left in between. Germline CDR1 and CDR2: MDHEN and SYDVKM. This chain's CDR3 is CASSKRDIAYEQYV. The CDR3 DNA reads TGTGCCAGCAGTAAACGGGACATAGCCTACGAGCAGTACGTC.

The CDR3 loop reads CASSANRNTEAFF. DNA for the CDR3: TGTGCCAGCAGCGCCAACAGGAACACTGAAGCTTTCTTT. The chain recombines TRBV6-1 with TRBJ1-1; no definite D call. CDR1 is MNHNS, CDR2 SASEGT, per germline. The CDR3 sequence is 13 residues long. Trimming removed 6 bases from V and 1 base from J, with 9 bases in between.

The chain carries TRBV29-1 and TRBJ1-4; no clear D gene. Germline assignment: CDR1 SQVTM and CDR2 ANQGSEA. The V end lost 3 bases, the J end lost 11 bases, and 13 bases lay between the germline ends. The CDR3 runs to 12 residues. In DNA form, the CDR3 reads TGCAGCGTTGAGAAGGGAGTGTGCAAACTGTTTTTT. Translation: CSVEKGVCKLFF.

This sequence joins TRBV7-9 and TRBJ2-5; no clear D gene. The V end was cut by 1 base, the J end by 5 bases, with 5 bases between. CDR1 and CDR2 (germline): SEHNR, FQNEAQ (reference sequence). This CDR3 has 12 residues. The CDR3 coding sequence is TGTGCCAGCAGCTTAGAACTGGAGACCCAGTACTTC. Translating gives CASSLELETQYF.

The gene calls are TRBV27 and TRBJ1-2; weak D call: TRBD1 (5 bases). V lost 6 bases to trimming and J lost 2 bases, with 10 bases between them. Germline V lookup: CDR1 MNHEY, CDR2 SMNVEV (reference sequence). CDR3 length: 13 amino acids. The CDR3 reads CASRSRENYGYTF. The CDR3 nucleotides are TGTGCCAGCAGAAGCAGGGAGAACTATGGCTACACCTTC.

This clone was seen only once. The chain joins TRBV11-2 to TRBJ2-5; 11 bases are shared with TRBD1. The CDR3 is 16 amino acids. Germline loops: CDR1 SGHAT, CDR2 FQNNGV. The ends lost 5 bases at V and 2 bases at J; junction bases unmatched: 7. CDR3 DNA sequence: TGTGCCAGCAGCGATGTGGACAGGGGGCTTCAAGAGACCCAGTACTTC. Residues: CASSDVDRGLQETQYF.

J is TRBJ1-1 and V is TRBV19, with unresolved D. V was shortened by 3 bases and J by 5 bases, with 13 bases between the two germline ends. CDR1 is LNHDA, CDR2 SQIVND, per germline (reference sequence). This CDR3 spans 14 amino acids. The CDR3 loop reads CASSMVAGRTEAFF. The CDR3 nucleotides read TGTGCCAGTAGTATGGTCGCTGGTCGGACTGAAGCTTTCTTT.

The chain has TRBV4-1 and TRBJ2-7, with a weak D call TRBD1 (5 bases). Between the trimmed V and J ends, which lost 0 bases and 2 bases, there was a span of 11 bases. The V gene's germline CDR1 is MGHRA and CDR2 YSYEKL. The CDR3 is 15 residues long. DNA for the CDR3: TGCGCCAGCAGCCAAGATTGGGGCGTAGCCTACGAGCAGTACTTC. Its translation: CASSQDWGVAYEQYF.

The CDR3 sequence is CASSLVAFSGEGETQYF. CDR3 DNA: TGTGCCAGCAGCTTAGTTGCATTCTCGGGGGAAGGGGAGACCCAGTACTTC. This chain joins TRBV11-2 and TRBJ2-5; a weak D match, TRBD2 (6 bases). V was cut by 1 base and J by 5 bases, with 20 bases left in between. Germline CDR1 and CDR2: SGHAT and FQNNGV. The CDR3 is 17 amino acids.

The V and J genes are TRBV19 and TRBJ1-2, with D tentatively TRBD1 (5 bases). This CDR3 comprises 13 residues. CDR1 is LNHDA, CDR2 SQIVND, per germline (reference sequence). Trimming removed 3 bases at V and 3 bases at J, with 8 bases between. The CDR3 nucleotides read TGTGCCAGTAGTATGACAGAATACTATGGCTACACCTTC. Its protein product is CASSMTEYYGYTF.

With respect to this clone: The junction differs from germline at one of its ends, possibly a read error. The sample holds other DNA sequences that translate to the same CDR3. The chain uses TRBV27 and TRBJ2-2, with a possible D match to TRBD2 (5 bases). Germline lookup yields CDR1 MNHEY and CDR2 SMNVEV (reference sequence). CDR3 size: 14 residues. The CDR3 loop is CASSWTANTGELFF. In DNA form, the CDR3 reads TGTGCCAGCAGCTGGACGGCGAACACCGGGGAGTTGTTTTTT.

CDR3 sequence: CASSLAMAGAYTDTQYF. The CDR3 nucleotides are TGTGCCAGCAGCTTGGCCATGGCGGGGGCCTACACAGATACGCAGTATTTT. V is TRBV5-6 and J is TRBJ2-3, with D possibly TRBD2 on 7 matching bases. There are 17 residues in the CDR3. Trimming took 0 bases from V and 2 from J, leaving 16 bases between them. The V gene's germline CDR1 is SGHDT and CDR2 YYEEEE.

This sequence joins TRBV7-9 and TRBJ2-1; 9 bases align to TRBD2. Germline V gene sequence: CDR1 SEHNR, CDR2 FQNEAQ (reference sequence). Trimming removed 1 base from V and 7 bases from J; junction bases left unmatched: 8. The CDR3 covers 16 residues. This chain's CDR3 is CASSLVTAGGRNEQFF. CDR3 sequence (DNA): TGTGCCAGCAGCTTAGTAACTGCGGGGGGGCGTAATGAGCAGTTCTTC.

The chain employs TRBV7-9 and TRBJ2-2; 9 positions match TRBD2. Trimming cost V 3 bases and J 4 bases; bases outside gene matches: 12. Germline CDR1 SEHNR, CDR2 FQNEAQ (reference sequence). The CDR3 totals 18 residues. CDR3 residues: CASSFTERGAGGTGELFF. The CDR3 DNA sequence: TGTGCCAGCAGCTTTACGGAGCGGGGGGCCGGCGGCACCGGGGAGCTGTTTTTT. Using reference TRBV7-9 and TRBJ2-2 for the parts outside the CDR3, the full variable domain is DTGVSQNPRHKITKRGQNVTFRCDPISEHNRLYWYRQTLGQGPEFLTYFQNEAQLEKSRLLSDRFSAERPKGSFSTLEIQRTEQGDSAMYLCASSFTERGAGGTGELFFGEGSRLTVL.

V gene TRBV19 combines with J gene TRBJ2-2; a weak D match, TRBD1 (6 bases). Germline CDR1 reads LNHDA; CDR2 reads SQIVND (reference sequence). The CDR3 totals 16 residues. V lost 5 bases to trimming and J lost 1 base, with 14 bases between them. The CDR3, as DNA: TGTGCCAGTAGTCCCTTGGGGACACTGAACACCGGGGAGCTGTTTTTT. Amino acid sequence: CASSPLGTLNTGELFF.

V usage is TRBV6-5 and J usage is TRBJ1-2; possibly TRBD1 for D (6 bases). This CDR3 region has 14 residues. V was pared by 2 bases and J by 4 bases, with 11 bases between. From germline, CDR1 is MNHEY and CDR2 SVGAGI. The CDR3 coding sequence is TGTGCCAGCAGTTACCAAACAGGGAGCTATGGCTACACCTTC. Its translation: CASSYQTGSYGYTF.

This clone was recorded once. The V call is TRBV5-4, the J call TRBJ2-7; TRBD1 aligns across 9 bases. The CDR3 spans 14 residues. Germline V gene data show CDR1 as SGHNT and CDR2 as YYREEE (reference sequence). V was clipped by 4 bases and J by 1 base; unmatched bases: 3. CDR3 in DNA: TGTGCCAGCAGCGAGGACAGGGGTTCCTACGAGCAGTACTTC. It is translated as CASSEDRGSYEQYF.

The chain is built from TRBV2 and TRBJ2-2; a weak D match, TRBD1 (7 bases). V lost 6 bases, J lost 4 bases, and 15 bases lay in between. Germline V gives CDR1 SNHLY, CDR2 FYNNEI. The CDR3 has 15 amino acids. The CDR3 nucleotides are TGTGCCAGCAGGGACTACAGGGGAGCCACCGGGGAGCTGTTTTTT. Protein sequence: CASRDYRGATGELFF.

The chain employs TRBV7-9 and TRBJ2-3; D remains unclear. Germline V lookup: CDR1 SEHNR, CDR2 FQNEAQ (reference sequence). V was pared by 3 bases and J by 6 bases, with 10 bases between. The CDR3 consists of 13 residues. Here the CDR3 DNA reads TGTGCCAGCAGCTTCCCTACCGCGGATACGCAGTATTTT. This sequence encodes CASSFPTADTQYF.

This clone has just a few counts. Other nucleotide sequences from this sample produce the same CDR3. This chain links TRBV7-9 with TRBJ2-2, with a tentative D call TRBD2 (5 bases). CDR3 length: 14 amino acids. Trimming removed 4 bases from V and 1 base from J, with 7 bases in between. CDR1 is SEHNR and CDR2 is FQNEAQ in the germline V gene (reference sequence). CDR3 DNA sequence: TGTGCCAGCAGCTCGGGGTTGAACACCGGGGAGCTGTTTTTT. The encoded protein is CASSSGLNTGELFF.

The rearrangement joins TRBV30 to TRBJ2-7; maybe TRBD2 (7 bases). This CDR3 is built from 13 residues. Looked up from germline, CDR1 is GTSNPN and CDR2 is SVGIG (reference sequence). V was clipped by 1 base and J by 5 bases, with 12 bases between them. CDR3 sequence (DNA): TGTGCCTGGAGTGGGGGGGGCCGGGACGAGCAGTACTTC. As protein: CAWSGGGRDEQYF.

The chain links TRBV6-5 to TRBJ1-2; possibly TRBD1 for D (5 bases). The CDR3 runs to 15 residues. Germline V gives CDR1 MNHEY, CDR2 SVGAGI. V was shortened by 0 bases and J by 4 bases, with 12 bases between the two germline ends. The CDR3 region is CASSYSGVSPYGYTF. CDR3 coding DNA: TGTGCCAGCAGTTACTCGGGGGTATCTCCCTATGGCTACACCTTC.

V usage is TRBV4-1 and J usage is TRBJ1-6; no clear D. CDR3 length: 18 residues. The germline V gene has CDR1 MGHRA and CDR2 YSYEKL. V lost 2 bases, J lost 0 bases, and 14 bases lay in between. CDR3 nucleotides: TGCGCCAGCAGCCAAACTTCGGCAACCCTCTCCTATAATTCACCCCTCCACTTT. This gives the protein CASSQTSATLSYNSPLHF.

The gene calls are TRBV9 and TRBJ2-5; 14 bases line up with TRBD2. CDR3 length: 18 residues. V shed 1 base and J 0 bases; nucleotides not matched to a gene: 5. CDR1 SGDLS and CDR2 YYNGEE come from the germline V gene. CDR3 sequence: CASSVSGTSGSYQETQYF. CDR3 DNA sequence: TGTGCCAGCAGCGTATCCGGGACTAGCGGGAGCTACCAAGAGACCCAGTACTTC.

The genes are TRBV7-6 and TRBJ2-7, with 7 nucleotides matching TRBD2. Germline V gives CDR1 SGHVS, CDR2 FNYEAQ. With 2 bases clipped from V and 3 bases from J, the junction kept 10 bases outside the gene matches. The CDR3 length is 16 residues. CDR3 nucleotides: TGTGCCAGCAGCTTATATCCAGCGGGGCGTTTCTACGAGCAGTACTTC. It yields the protein CASSLYPAGRFYEQYF.

The chain has TRBV30 and TRBJ1-3; D possibly corresponds to TRBD1 (5 bases). This CDR3 region has 15 residues. CDR1 and CDR2 (germline): GTSNPN, SVGIG (reference sequence). V shed 3 bases and J shed 0 bases, with 12 bases lying between them. CDR3 in amino acids: CAWSPDSSSGNTIYF. The CDR3 nucleotides read TGTGCCTGGAGCCCAGACAGTAGCTCTGGAAACACCATATATTTT.

This clone occurred a few times. The chain employs TRBV29-1 and TRBJ2-1; 9 bases are a match to TRBD1. The germline V gene encodes CDR1 SQVTM and CDR2 ANQGSEA. The V and J ends lost 4 bases and 9 bases, in that order; junction bases with no gene match: 10. The CDR3 totals 14 residues. CDR3 in DNA: TGCAGCGTTGTGGGACAGGGCAGGAGGGGTGAGCAGTTCTTC. Residues: CSVVGQGRRGEQFF.

The chain joins TRBV5-8 to TRBJ2-3, with 7 bases lining up with TRBD1. Trimming took 0 bases from V and 5 from J; bases not matched to a gene: 3. The CDR3 spans 14 residues. CDR1 is SGHTS, CDR2 YDEGEE, per germline. In nucleotides, the CDR3 is TGTGCCAGCAGCTTGGCGGGACAGAGAGATACGCAGTATTTT. This codes for CASSLAGQRDTQYF.

The chain has TRBV5-6 and TRBJ2-5; 9 bases fit TRBD1. CDR3 length: 14 residues. With V trimmed by 4 bases and J by 8 bases, 9 bases remained unmatched. Per germline, CDR1 SGHDT and CDR2 YYEEEE. The chain's CDR3 is CASSPGQGIITQYF. CDR3 sequence (DNA): TGTGCCAGCAGCCCCGGACAGGGGATAATAACCCAGTACTTC.

J is TRBJ2-3 and V is TRBV10-1, with 7 bases lining up with TRBD1. The V and J ends lost 11 bases and 2 bases, in that order; junction bases with no gene match: 13. Germline V gene data show CDR1 as WNHNN and CDR2 as SYGVQD (reference sequence). The CDR3 extends over 15 amino acids. CDR3 DNA: TGCGCCGGAAGAGGGACAGCTGTTAACACAGATACGCAGTATTTT. It yields the protein CAGRGTAVNTDTQYF.